This T cell receptor (beta chain) derives from a study of CD8+CD57+ T cells in acquired aplastic anemia. As for the study in general: DNA from sorted CD4+ and CD8+ cells averaged roughly 3.2 ug. Researchers reported that healthy donors averaged roughly 10 million reads for CD4+ cells. Study observations and caveats: Significant differences in CD8+ Simpson's diversity were not observed between patients and controls. Patients and controls shared about 30 CD8+ CDR3 sequences, which appeared highly expressed in patients and within their immunodominant clones.

Per germline, CDR1 LNHDA and CDR2 SQIVND (reference sequence). V trimming: 7 bases; J trimming: 3 bases; junction bases outside the gene matches: 10. This CDR3 is built from 15 residues. For CDR3 and TCR beta VDJ profiling, genomic DNA was the template used. TCRdb analysed the reads with MiXCR anew, one entry per CDR3 protein. The table has around 200,000 distinct CDR3 sequences, around 63% seen once. This clonotype has only a few counts. Its specificity is unknown. V and J are TRBV19 and TRBJ1-2; 8 nucleotides line up with TRBD1. Material for sequencing was sorted CD4+, CD8+, or CD8+CD57+ T cells (not recorded which) from PBMCs. This TCR derives from a human donor in good health. The CDR3 DNA follows: TGTGCCAGTAAAGATCCAGGGGGCAGCCACTATGGCTACACCTTC. The encoded protein is CASKDPGGSHYGYTF.